The 27 T cell receptor beta chains reported below all come from one sample, sequenced in a study of blood T cell repertoires in COVID-19. The table came from immunoSEQ multiplex PCR; TCRdb's copy has only in-frame clones and leaves some out. The sample yields roughly 180,000 clones, 70% to 90% seen once. The sample comprised peripheral blood. Receptors originate from a man between 65 and 80 years old with active or convalescent COVID-19.

V gene TRBV28 combines with J gene TRBJ2-2; the D is unclear. Germline-derived CDR1 and CDR2 are MDHEN and SYDVKM. The CDR3 has 16 amino acids. The CDR3 sequence is CAPPAAASPNTGELFF. Written as DNA, the CDR3 is TGTGCTCCCCCTGCGGCTGCGTCCCCGAACACCGGGGAGCTGTTTTTT.

The V and J genes are TRBV6-2 or TRBV6-3 and TRBJ2-1; 8 nucleotides align to TRBD1. From germline, CDR1 is MNHEY and CDR2 SVGEGT. Trimming at V came to 2 bases and at J to 1 base, leaving 4 bases not matched to a gene. The CDR3 runs to 16 residues. The CDR3 region has the DNA TGTGCCAGCAGTTACCTGGACAGGGTATCCTACAATGAGCAGTTCTTC. Its translation is CASSYLDRVSYNEQFF.

The rearrangement links TRBV5-1 to TRBJ2-7; 9 nucleotides agree with TRBD2. V lost 8 bases, J lost 12 bases, and 15 bases stayed unmatched. Germline CDR1 reads SGHRS; CDR2 reads YFSETQ. The CDR3 runs 13 residues. The CDR3 is CASSPGGGEKSYF. For the CDR3, the DNA is TGCGCCAGTAGCCCTGGCGGGGGGGAAAAATCGTACTTC.

This rearrangement joins TRBV7-2 to TRBJ1-1, with D uncertain. The V gene lost 3 bases and the J gene lost 0 bases, with 17 bases spanning the gap. The CDR3 length is 17 residues. Germline loops: CDR1 SGHTA, CDR2 FQGNSA. In nucleotides, the CDR3 is TGTGCCAGCAGCTTGAAACCGGGTCGATTGTTGAACACTGAAGCTTTCTTT. Translating gives CASSLKPGRLLNTEAFF.

The chain links TRBV4-3 to TRBJ2-7; 10 nucleotides agree with TRBD1. Unmatched junction bases numbered 9, after V lost 4 bases and J lost 0 bases. The CDR3 runs 17 residues. Germline CDR1 and CDR2: LGHNA and YSLEER. Here the CDR3 DNA reads TGCGCCAGCAGCCCCAGAGGGACAGGGGCGAGCTCCTACGAGCAGTACTTC. Its translation: CASSPRGTGASSYEQYF.

The rearrangement links TRBV29-1 to TRBJ2-5; D perhaps matches TRBD1 (5 bases). Trimming left V 5 bases short and J 0 bases short, with 13 bases between. Germline CDR1 and CDR2: SQVTM and ANQGSEA. The CDR3 runs to 14 residues. DNA of the CDR3: TGCAGCGTTTCGACAGTCCCGAACCAAGAGACCCAGTACTTC. Translation gives CSVSTVPNQETQYF. The whole variable domain, filled in from reference TRBV29-1 and TRBJ2-5, reads SAVISQKPSRDICQRGTSLTIQCQVDSQVTMMFWYRQQPGQSLTLIATANQGSEATYESGFVIDKFPISRPNLTFSTLTVSNMSPEDSSIYLCSVSTVPNQETQYFGPGTRLLVL.

The V gene is TRBV6-5, the J gene TRBJ1-5; D might be TRBD1 (5 bases). Germline V gives CDR1 MNHEY, CDR2 SVGAGI. V was cut by 5 bases and J by 7 bases, with 18 bases left in between. The CDR3 is 15 amino acids. CDR3 loop: CASSPSVRGSQPQHF. The CDR3 region has the DNA TGTGCCAGCAGTCCCTCAGTAAGGGGAAGCCAGCCCCAGCATTTT.

The chain has TRBV29-1 and TRBJ1-2, with TRBD1 matching over 11 bases. The CDR3 is 18 amino acids. Germline V gene lookup returns CDR1 SQVTM and CDR2 ANQGSEA. J was trimmed by 4 bases and V by 1 base; bases with no gene match: 14. In DNA form, the CDR3 reads TGCAGCGTTGAAGTACGATCCCCGGGACAGGGGGTGGTCTATGGCTACACCTTC. Amino acid sequence: CSVEVRSPGQGVVYGYTF.

The chain is built from TRBV2 and TRBJ2-7; TRBD2 matches 7 bases. This CDR3 region has 13 residues. From germline, CDR1 is SNHLY and CDR2 FYNNEI. The V segment lost 2 bases and the J segment 6 bases; nucleotides outside the gene matches: 4. In nucleotides, the CDR3 is TGTGCCAGCAGTGAAAGACTAGCTGGCGAGCAGTACTTC. It encodes CASSERLAGEQYF.

V and J are TRBV5-4 and TRBJ1-5, with a weak D call TRBD1 (6 bases). Trimming shortened V by 4 bases and J by 3 bases, and 17 bases separated the two germline ends. Germline CDR1 is SGHNT and CDR2 is YYREEE (reference sequence). The CDR3 extends over 16 amino acids. The CDR3 is CASSREGGGHNQPQHF. Written as DNA, the CDR3 is TGTGCCAGCAGCCGCGAGGGGGGGGGCCACAATCAGCCCCAGCATTTT. The full variable domain, in which reference TRBV5-4 and TRBJ1-5 provide the parts outside the CDR3, is ETGVTQSPTHLIKTRGQQVTLRCSSQSGHNTVSWYQQALGQGPQFIFQYYREEENGRGNFPPRFSGLQFPNYSSELNVNALELDDSALYLCASSREGGGHNQPQHFGDGTRLSIL.

The V call is TRBV2, the J call TRBJ2-1; D may be TRBD2 (6 bases). Germline loops: CDR1 SNHLY, CDR2 FYNNEI. Deletions cut 3 bases from V and 7 bases from J, with 16 bases between. The CDR3 covers 15 residues. The CDR3 DNA sequence: TGTGCCAGCAGTGAGCGGGGATCCGAAGTGAATGAGCAGTTCTTC. The encoded protein is CASSERGSEVNEQFF.

The chain uses TRBV6-6 and TRBJ1-2; 7 bases are shared with TRBD1. CDR1 MNHNY and CDR2 SVGAGI come from the germline V gene (reference sequence). This CDR3 has 12 amino acids. Losses at the gene ends were 6 bases for V and 7 bases for J; bases not matched to a gene: 5. Written as DNA, the CDR3 is TGTGCCAGCAGGGGGACAGCCGGTGGCTACACCTTC. Residues: CASRGTAGGYTF.

V is TRBV7-9 and J is TRBJ1-2, with D uncertain. Trimming took 5 bases from V and 0 from J, leaving 7 bases between them. Germline assignment: CDR1 SEHNR and CDR2 FQNEAQ (reference sequence). The CDR3 spans 13 residues. CDR3 region: CASSPEANYGYTF. The CDR3 bases are TGTGCCAGCAGCCCAGAAGCTAACTATGGCTACACCTTC. The full variable domain, its missing parts supplied by reference TRBV7-9 and TRBJ1-2, is DTGVSQNPRHKITKRGQNVTFRCDPISEHNRLYWYRQTLGQGPEFLTYFQNEAQLEKSRLLSDRFSAERPKGSFSTLEIQRTEQGDSAMYLCASSPEANYGYTFGSGTRLTVV.

The J gene is TRBJ2-2, the V gene TRBV18, with 7 bases lining up with TRBD1. Unmatched junction bases numbered 1, after V lost 2 bases and J lost 1 base. Germline lookup yields CDR1 KGHSH and CDR2 LQKENI. This CDR3 is built from 15 residues. The CDR3 loop reads CASSPGTVNTGELFF. DNA for the CDR3: TGTGCCAGCTCACCAGGGACAGTGAACACCGGGGAGCTGTTTTTT.

The chain combines TRBV5-5 with TRBJ2-3; 8 bases align to TRBD1. V was pared by 2 bases and J by 2 bases, with 4 bases of the junction left unmatched. Germline V gene sequence: CDR1 SGHKS, CDR2 YYEKEE (reference sequence). There are 15 residues in the CDR3. The DNA of the CDR3 is TGTGCCAGCAGCTTTTGGACAGGGCCCACAGATACGCAGTATTTT. The encoded protein is CASSFWTGPTDTQYF.

CDR3 sequence (DNA): TGTGCCTGGACGGGACAGGGATACGAGCAGTACTTC. This codes for CAWTGQGYEQYF. The V call is TRBV30, the J call TRBJ2-7, with 9 bases aligning to TRBD1. This CDR3 contains 12 residues. The junction had 2 bases not matched to a gene; V was cut back by 4 bases and J by 4 bases. The germline gives CDR1 GTSNPN, CDR2 SVGIG (reference sequence).

V usage is TRBV9 and J usage is TRBJ1-1; D might be TRBD1 (5 bases). V dropped 0 bases and J dropped 7 bases, with 7 bases sitting between them. Germline V lookup: CDR1 SGDLS, CDR2 YYNGEE. There are 12 residues in the CDR3. CDR3 coding DNA: TGTGCCAGCAGCGTAGGCGGGGGTGAAGCTTTCTTT. Protein sequence: CASSVGGGEAFF.

The chain combines TRBV7-8 with TRBJ2-3; 10 nucleotides align to TRBD1. Germline V gene sequence: CDR1 SGHVS, CDR2 FQNEAQ. J gave up 5 bases and V 1 base, and 0 bases lay outside the gene matches. The CDR3 totals 14 residues. CDR3 coding DNA: TGTGCCAGCAGCTTAGGGACAGGGGGAGATACGCAGTATTTT. Translation gives CASSLGTGGDTQYF.

V gene TRBV5-6 combines with J gene TRBJ2-1, with D hard to call. The CDR3 extends over 12 amino acids. From germline, CDR1 is SGHDT and CDR2 YYEEEE. V lost 4 bases and J lost 9, with 11 bases in between. The CDR3 nucleotides read TGTGCCAGCAGCCAGCCTCGCGGTGAGCAGTTCTTC. Amino acid sequence: CASSQPRGEQFF.

The CDR3 reads CASKRQGSPYEQYF. In DNA form, the CDR3 reads TGTGCCAGCAAACGACAGGGGTCCCCCTACGAGCAGTACTTC. The genes are TRBV27 and TRBJ2-7, with TRBD1 matching over 8 bases. The germline CDR1 and CDR2 sequences are MNHEY and SMNVEV (reference sequence). With V trimmed by 7 bases and J by 2 bases, 7 bases remained unmatched. This CDR3 region has 14 residues.

This chain links TRBV20-1 with TRBJ2-3; maybe TRBD2 (5 bases). Germline V gene lookup returns CDR1 DFQATT and CDR2 SNEGSKA (reference sequence). V dropped 3 bases and J dropped 1 base, with 17 bases sitting between them. This CDR3 is built from 16 residues. This CDR3 reads CSASFKGARGTDTQYF. The CDR3 DNA sequence: TGCAGTGCTAGTTTCAAGGGAGCGCGGGGCACAGATACGCAGTATTTT.

The chain recombines TRBV28 with TRBJ2-1, with 12 bases fitting TRBD2. This CDR3 comprises 17 residues. Germline V CDR1 and CDR2: MDHEN, SYDVKM. With 5 bases clipped from V and 7 bases from J, the junction kept 12 bases outside the gene matches. The CDR3 here is CASSPVLAGGPRNEQFF. DNA of the CDR3: TGTGCCAGCAGTCCAGTCCTAGCGGGAGGGCCTCGGAATGAGCAGTTCTTC.

Only one count was recorded for this clone. The chain has TRBV5-1 and TRBJ2-2; 11 bases fit TRBD2. Per the germline V gene, CDR1 is SGHRS and CDR2 is YFSETQ. The V gene end was trimmed by 4 bases and the J gene end by 4 bases; junction bases not matched to a gene: 6. There are 16 residues in the CDR3. The chain's CDR3 is CASSQLAGEGTGELFF. The CDR3 DNA reads as TGCGCCAGCAGCCAACTAGCGGGAGAGGGCACCGGGGAGCTGTTTTTT.

This clone was seen just once. The V call is TRBV12-3 or TRBV12-4, the J call TRBJ1-2; tentatively, D is TRBD1 (5 bases). V lost 4 bases to trimming and J lost 6 bases, with 9 bases between them. CDR3 length equals 12 residues. Written as DNA, the CDR3 is TGTGCCAGCAGTTCAGACAGACATGGCTACACCTTC. Its translation is CASSSDRHGYTF.

This chain joins TRBV27 and TRBJ2-2; no firm D call. This CDR3 comprises 14 residues. CDR1 MNHEY and CDR2 SMNVEV come from the germline V gene (reference sequence). V was clipped by 2 bases and J by 5 bases, with 9 bases between them. The CDR3 DNA is TGTGCCAGCAGTTTAAATCCCTTAACCGGGGAGCTGTTTTTT. This gives the protein CASSLNPLTGELFF.

This chain uses TRBV30 with TRBJ1-6, with a weak D call TRBD1 (6 bases). Germline CDR1 is GTSNPN and CDR2 is SVGIG (reference sequence). V dropped 3 bases and J dropped 9 bases, with 12 bases sitting between them. This CDR3 contains 13 residues. The CDR3 is CAWRDSLPSPLHF. The DNA of the CDR3 is TGTGCCTGGAGGGACAGCCTTCCTTCACCCCTCCACTTT.

The chain combines TRBV11-2 with TRBJ1-1; TRBD1 matches at 12 bases. Germline CDR1 and CDR2: SGHAT and FQNNGV. The length of the CDR3 is 16 residues. V lost 7 bases to trimming and J lost 1 base; unmatched junction nucleotides: 7. The CDR3 here is CASTKGGQGANTEAFF. DNA for the CDR3: TGTGCCAGCACGAAAGGGGGACAGGGGGCGAACACTGAAGCTTTCTTT.